This T cell receptor beta chain was recorded in a study of cytomegalovirus exposure and HLA in healthy donors. Study background: A prior analysis found 100 million to 140 million unique TCR beta sequences from 170 million or so T cells.

Study results and caveats: Analysis was carried out at a later point, and it linked a missense DCLRE1C variant to TCR beta V- and J-gene trimming.

There are 17 residues in the CDR3. Comments on this clone: Its antigen is not known.

Participants comprised healthy donors of bone marrow. The PCR employed 60 Vbeta primers together with 13 Jbeta primers. Only in-frame clones appear in the TCRdb table, and some are missing; sequencing was by immunoSEQ multiplex PCR. The top ten hold 6.3% of the sample, which has more than 150,000 clones, 75% to 90% seen once. This TCR derives from a man aged 35-49 years in good health and CMV-seropositive. The rearrangement uses TRBV1 and TRBJ2-2; TRBD1 reflects the table's D call only, with no check against the DNA. TRBV1 represents a pseudogene. Sample: PBMCs. Written as DNA, the CDR3 is TGCACCAGCAGCCAAGTTAGCAGGGGGCCCTACACCGGGGAGCTGTTTTTT. Encoded protein: CTSSQVSRGPYTGELFF.